The clone carrying this T cell receptor (beta chain) was observed many times. These data belong to a study of early T cells in non-severe SARS-CoV-2 infection. At the level of the study: With bulk RNA from unsorted whole blood as input, sequencing yielded unpaired chains.

Researchers attached unique molecular identifiers to individual cDNA molecules. TCRdb used MiXCR to reprocess the 5' RACE reads, holding one entry per CDR3 protein. The sample carries about 26,000 distinct CDR3 sequences, nearly 4.5% recorded once. The CDR3 consists of 12 residues. Germline-derived CDR1 and CDR2 are KGHSH and LQKENI. The germline V and J ends were trimmed by 6 bases and 7 bases, with 10 bases remaining between them. Source material: whole blood. This TCR was sampled from an adult who was a healthcare worker with PCR-confirmed SARS-CoV-2 infection or an uninfected control (not recorded which). The V and J genes are TRBV18 and TRBJ1-5; D call uncertain. CDR3 nucleotide sequence: TGTGCCAGCTCCCCAGGTGGGCAGCCCCAGCATTTT. Its protein product is CASSPGGQPQHF.